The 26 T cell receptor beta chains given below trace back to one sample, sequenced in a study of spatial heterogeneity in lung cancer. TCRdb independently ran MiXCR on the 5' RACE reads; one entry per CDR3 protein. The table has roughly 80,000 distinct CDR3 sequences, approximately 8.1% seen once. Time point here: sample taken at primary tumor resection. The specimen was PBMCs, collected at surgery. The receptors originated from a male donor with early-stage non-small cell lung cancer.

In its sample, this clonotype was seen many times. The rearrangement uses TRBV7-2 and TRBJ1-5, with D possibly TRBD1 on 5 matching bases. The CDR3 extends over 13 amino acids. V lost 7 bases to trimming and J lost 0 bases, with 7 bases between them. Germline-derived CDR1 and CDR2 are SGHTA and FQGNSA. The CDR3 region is CASTRDSNQPQHF. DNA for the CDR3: TGTGCCAGCACCAGGGATAGCAATCAGCCCCAGCATTTT. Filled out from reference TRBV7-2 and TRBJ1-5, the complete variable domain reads GAGVSQSPSNKVTEKGKDVELRCDPISGHTALYWYRQSLGQGLEFLIYFQGNSAPDKSGLPSDRFSAERTGGSVSTLTIQRTQQEDSAVYLCASTRDSNQPQHFGDGTRLSIL.

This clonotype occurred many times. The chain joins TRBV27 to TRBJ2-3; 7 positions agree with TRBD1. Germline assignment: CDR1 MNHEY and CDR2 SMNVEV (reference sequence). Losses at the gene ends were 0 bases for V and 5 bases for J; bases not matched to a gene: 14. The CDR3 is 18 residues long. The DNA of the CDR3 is TGTGCCAGCAGTTTATCGGGCGGCCGGGACAGAGGAGGAGATACGCAGTATTTT. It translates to CASSLSGGRDRGGDTQYF.

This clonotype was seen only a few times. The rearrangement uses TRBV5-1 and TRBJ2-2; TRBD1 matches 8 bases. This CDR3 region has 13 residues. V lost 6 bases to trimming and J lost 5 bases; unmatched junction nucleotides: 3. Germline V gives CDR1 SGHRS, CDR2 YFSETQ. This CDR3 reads CASNRGTTGELFF. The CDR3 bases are TGCGCCAGCAACAGGGGGACGACCGGGGAGCTGTTTTTT.

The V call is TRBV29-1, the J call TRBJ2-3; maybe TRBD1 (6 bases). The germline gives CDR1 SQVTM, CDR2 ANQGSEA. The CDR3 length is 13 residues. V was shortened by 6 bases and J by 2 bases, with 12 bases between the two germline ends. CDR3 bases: TGCAGCGTGGGGGACACTGACACAGATACGCAGTATTTT. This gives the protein CSVGDTDTDTQYF.

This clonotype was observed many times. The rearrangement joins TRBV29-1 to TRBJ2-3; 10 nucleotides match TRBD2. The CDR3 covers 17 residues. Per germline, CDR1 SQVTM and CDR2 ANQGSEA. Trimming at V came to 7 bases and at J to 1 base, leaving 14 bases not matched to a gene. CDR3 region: CSAPLQREGTGTDTQYF. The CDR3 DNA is TGCAGCGCCCCCCTCCAGCGGGAGGGAACCGGCACAGATACGCAGTATTTT.

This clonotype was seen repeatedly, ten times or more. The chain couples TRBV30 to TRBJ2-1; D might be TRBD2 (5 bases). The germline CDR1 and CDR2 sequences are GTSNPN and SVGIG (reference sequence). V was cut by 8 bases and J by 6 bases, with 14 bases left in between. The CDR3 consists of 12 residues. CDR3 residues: CAHKRSGNEQFF. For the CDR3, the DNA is TGTGCCCATAAGCGCAGCGGCAATGAGCAGTTCTTC.

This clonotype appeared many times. CDR3 bases: TGTGCCAGCAGTGGACTATTGAATACGCAGTATTTT. Translated: CASSGLLNTQYF. The V gene is TRBV12-3 or TRBV12-4, the J gene TRBJ2-3; possibly TRBD2 for D (6 bases). V was clipped by 5 bases and J by 7 bases, with 10 bases between them. The CDR3 loop spans 12 amino acids.

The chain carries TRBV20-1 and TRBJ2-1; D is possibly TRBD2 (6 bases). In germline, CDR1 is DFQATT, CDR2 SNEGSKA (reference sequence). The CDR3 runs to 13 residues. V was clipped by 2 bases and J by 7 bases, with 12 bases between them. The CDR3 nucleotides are TGCAGTGCTAGACCCCGCGGGGCTAATGAGCAGTTCTTC. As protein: CSARPRGANEQFF.

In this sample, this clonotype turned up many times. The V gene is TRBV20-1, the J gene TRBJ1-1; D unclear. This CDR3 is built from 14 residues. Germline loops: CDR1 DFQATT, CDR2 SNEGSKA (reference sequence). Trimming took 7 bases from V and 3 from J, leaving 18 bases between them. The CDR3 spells CSVIGLEVHTEAFF. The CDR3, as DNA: TGCAGTGTCATAGGACTGGAAGTACACACTGAAGCTTTCTTT.

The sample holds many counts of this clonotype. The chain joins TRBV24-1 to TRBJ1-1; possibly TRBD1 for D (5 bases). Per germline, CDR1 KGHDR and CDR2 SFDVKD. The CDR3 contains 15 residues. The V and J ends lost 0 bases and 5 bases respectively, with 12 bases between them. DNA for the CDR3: TGTGCCACCAGTGATTTGCTGTGGGGACGTACTGAAGCTTTCTTT. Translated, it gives CATSDLLWGRTEAFF.

CDR3 region: CASSFSGGGDEKLFF. CDR3 nucleotides: TGTGCCAGCAGCTTTAGCGGCGGAGGGGATGAAAAACTGTTTTTT. This rearrangement joins TRBV7-9 to TRBJ1-4; perhaps TRBD1 as D (5 bases). Germline values: CDR1 SEHNR, CDR2 FQNEAQ (reference sequence). Trimming left V 3 bases short and J 6 bases short, with 14 bases between. The CDR3 runs to 15 residues.

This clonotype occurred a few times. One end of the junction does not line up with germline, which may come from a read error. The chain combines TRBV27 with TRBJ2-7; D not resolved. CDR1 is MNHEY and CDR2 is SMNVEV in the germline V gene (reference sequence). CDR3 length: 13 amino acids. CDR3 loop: CASSLSPLNEQYF. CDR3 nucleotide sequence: TGTGCCAGCAGCTTATCCCCGTTGAACGAGCAGTACTTC.

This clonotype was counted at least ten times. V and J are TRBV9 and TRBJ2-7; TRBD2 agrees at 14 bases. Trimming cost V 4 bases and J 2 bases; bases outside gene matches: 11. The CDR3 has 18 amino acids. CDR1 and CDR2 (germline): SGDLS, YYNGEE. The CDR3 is CASSPGGLAGEGTYEQYF. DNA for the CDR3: TGTGCCAGCAGCCCCGGGGGACTAGCGGGAGAAGGAACCTACGAGCAGTACTTC.

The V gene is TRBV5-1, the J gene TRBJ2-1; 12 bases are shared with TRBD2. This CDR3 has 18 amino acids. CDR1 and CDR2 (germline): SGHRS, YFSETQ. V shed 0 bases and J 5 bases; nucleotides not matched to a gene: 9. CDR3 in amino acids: CASSLAPKTSGSHNEQFF. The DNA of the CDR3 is TGCGCCAGCAGCTTGGCCCCGAAGACTAGCGGGAGCCACAATGAGCAGTTCTTC.

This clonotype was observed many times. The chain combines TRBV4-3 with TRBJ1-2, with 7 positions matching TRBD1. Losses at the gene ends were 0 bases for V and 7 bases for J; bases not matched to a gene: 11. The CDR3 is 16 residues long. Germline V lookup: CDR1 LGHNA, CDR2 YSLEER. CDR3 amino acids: CASSQDAAGGSLGYTF. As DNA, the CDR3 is TGCGCCAGCAGCCAAGATGCGGCAGGGGGAAGTCTTGGCTACACCTTC.

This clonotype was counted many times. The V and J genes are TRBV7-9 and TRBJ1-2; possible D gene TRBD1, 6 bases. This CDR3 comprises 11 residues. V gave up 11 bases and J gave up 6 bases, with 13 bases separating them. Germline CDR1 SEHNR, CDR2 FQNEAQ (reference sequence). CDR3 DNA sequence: TGTGCCCCTAGAGAGGGGGATGGCTACACCTTC. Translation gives CAPREGDGYTF.

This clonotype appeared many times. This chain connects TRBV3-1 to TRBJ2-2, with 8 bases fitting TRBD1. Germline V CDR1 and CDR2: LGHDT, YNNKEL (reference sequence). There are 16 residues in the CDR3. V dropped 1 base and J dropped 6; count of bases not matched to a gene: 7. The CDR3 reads CASSQVWDRRAGELFF. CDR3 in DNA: TGTGCCAGCAGCCAAGTTTGGGACAGGAGAGCCGGGGAGCTGTTTTTT.

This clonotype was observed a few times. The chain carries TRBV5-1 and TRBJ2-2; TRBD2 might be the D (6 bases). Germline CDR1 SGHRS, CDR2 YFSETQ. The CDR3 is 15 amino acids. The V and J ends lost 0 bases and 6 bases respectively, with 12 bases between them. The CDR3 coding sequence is TGCGCCAGCAGCTTGGACGGGAGCCGTGCCGGGGAGCTGTTTTTT. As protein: CASSLDGSRAGELFF.

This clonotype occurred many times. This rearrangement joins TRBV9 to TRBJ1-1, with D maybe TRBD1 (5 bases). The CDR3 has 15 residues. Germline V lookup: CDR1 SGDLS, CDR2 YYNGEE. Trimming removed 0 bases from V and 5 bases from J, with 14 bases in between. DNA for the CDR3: TGTGCCAGCAGCGTAGAAGCGGGGGGTAGTACTGAAGCTTTCTTT. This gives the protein CASSVEAGGSTEAFF.

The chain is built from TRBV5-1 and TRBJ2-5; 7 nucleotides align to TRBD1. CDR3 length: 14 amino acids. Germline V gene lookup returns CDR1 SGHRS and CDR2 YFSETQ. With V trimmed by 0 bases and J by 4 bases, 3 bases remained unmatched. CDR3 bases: TGCGCCAGCAGCTTGGAACGACAGGGAGAGACCCAGTACTTC. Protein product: CASSLERQGETQYF. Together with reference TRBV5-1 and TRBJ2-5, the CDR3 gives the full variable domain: KAGVTQTPRYLIKTRGQQVTLSCSPISGHRSVSWYQQTPGQGLQFLFEYFSETQRNKGNFPGRFSGRQFSNSRSEMNVSTLELGDSALYLCASSLERQGETQYFGPGTRLLVL.

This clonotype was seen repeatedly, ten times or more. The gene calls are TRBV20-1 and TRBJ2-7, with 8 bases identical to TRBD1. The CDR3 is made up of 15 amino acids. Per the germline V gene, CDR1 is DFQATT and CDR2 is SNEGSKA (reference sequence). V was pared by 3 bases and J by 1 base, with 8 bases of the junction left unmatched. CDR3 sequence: CSASLGTGTSYEQYF. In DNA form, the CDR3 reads TGCAGTGCTAGCTTAGGGACAGGTACTTCCTACGAGCAGTACTTC.

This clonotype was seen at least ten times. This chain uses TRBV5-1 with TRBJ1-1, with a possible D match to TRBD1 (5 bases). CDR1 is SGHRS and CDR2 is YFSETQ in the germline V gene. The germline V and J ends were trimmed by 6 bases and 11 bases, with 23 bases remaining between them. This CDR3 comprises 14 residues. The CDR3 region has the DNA TGCGCCAGCATCAAACCTGGGGGACGAGGACCGGCTTTCTTT. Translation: CASIKPGGRGPAFF.

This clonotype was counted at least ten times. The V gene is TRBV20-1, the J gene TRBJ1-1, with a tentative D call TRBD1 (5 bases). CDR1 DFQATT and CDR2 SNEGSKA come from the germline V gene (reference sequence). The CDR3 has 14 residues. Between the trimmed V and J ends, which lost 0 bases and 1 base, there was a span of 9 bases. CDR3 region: CSAREGPTNTEAFF. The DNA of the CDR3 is TGCAGTGCTAGAGAGGGACCAACGAACACTGAAGCTTTCTTT.

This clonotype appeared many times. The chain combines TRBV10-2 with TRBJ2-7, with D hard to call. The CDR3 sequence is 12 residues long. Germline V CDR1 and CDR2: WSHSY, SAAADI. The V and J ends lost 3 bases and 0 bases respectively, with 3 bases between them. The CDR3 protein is CASSDHSYEQYF. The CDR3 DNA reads TGCGCCAGCAGTGACCACTCCTACGAGCAGTACTTC.

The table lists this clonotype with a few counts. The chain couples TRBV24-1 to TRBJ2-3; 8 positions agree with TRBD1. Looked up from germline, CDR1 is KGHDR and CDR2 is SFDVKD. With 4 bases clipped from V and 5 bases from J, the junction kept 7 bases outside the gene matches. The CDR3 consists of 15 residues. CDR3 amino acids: CATSDPGQGRDTQYF. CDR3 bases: TGTGCCACCAGTGACCCAGGACAGGGAAGAGATACGCAGTATTTT.

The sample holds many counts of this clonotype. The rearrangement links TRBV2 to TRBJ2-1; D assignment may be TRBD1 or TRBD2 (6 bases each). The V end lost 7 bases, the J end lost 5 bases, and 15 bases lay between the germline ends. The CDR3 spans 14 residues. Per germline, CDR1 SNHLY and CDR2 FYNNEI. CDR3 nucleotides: TGTGCCAGCAAGTGGGACACGGGGGACAATGAGCAGTTCTTC. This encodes CASKWDTGDNEQFF.